This entry features one T cell receptor beta chain sequence. Its antigen is unidentified. This sample is drawn from a study of radiation and T cells in renal cell carcinoma. General observations from the study: In blood, top tumor clones expanded by 2 weeks, shrinking by 4. No pretreatment tumor biopsies were available for baseline clonotypes.

Time point meaning: blood 4 weeks post-SBRT, at nephrectomy. Treatment denoted: 15 Gy SBRT to primary tumor, nephrectomy 4 weeks later. This renal cell carcinoma was of the clear cell type. Repertoires were generated with immunoSEQ multiplex PCR, while TCRdb's copy carries only in-frame clones and drops some. The sample contains approximately 70,000 clones, about three quarters of which appear only once. Germline CDR1 reads MNHNS; CDR2 reads SASEGT. The CDR3 runs to 17 residues. V lost 3 bases, J lost 1 base, and 7 bases stayed unmatched. This TCR was recovered from a man in his 60s with renal cell carcinoma. The chain uses TRBV6-1 and TRBJ2-3, with 10 bases that match TRBD2. The material sequenced was blood, taken from a patient whose treatment included radiotherapy and nephrectomy. For the CDR3, the DNA is TGTGCCAGCAGTGAGGTCGGACTAGCGGTACGCACAGATACGCAGTATTTT. It is translated as CASSEVGLAVRTDTQYF.